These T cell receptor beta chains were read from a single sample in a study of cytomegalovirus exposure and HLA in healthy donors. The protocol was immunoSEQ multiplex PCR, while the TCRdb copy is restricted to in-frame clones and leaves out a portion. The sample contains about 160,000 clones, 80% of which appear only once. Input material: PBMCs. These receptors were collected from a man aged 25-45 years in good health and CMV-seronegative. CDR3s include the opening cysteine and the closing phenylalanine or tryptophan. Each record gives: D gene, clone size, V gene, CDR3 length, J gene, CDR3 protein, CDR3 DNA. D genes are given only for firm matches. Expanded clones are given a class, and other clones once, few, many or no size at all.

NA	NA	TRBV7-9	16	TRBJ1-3	CASSLAAGVDGNTIYF	TGTGCCAGCAGCTTAGCGGCAGGGGTAGATGGAAACACCATATATTTT
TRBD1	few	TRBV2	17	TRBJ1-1	CASSERNRGWVNTEAFF	TGTGCCAGCAGTGAACGGAACAGGGGATGGGTGAACACTGAAGCTTTCTTT
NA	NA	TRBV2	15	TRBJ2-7	CASSEAGGRTYEQYF	TGTGCCAGCAGTGAAGCTGGAGGCAGGACCTACGAGCAGTACTTC
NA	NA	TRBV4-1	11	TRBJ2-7	CASSQASEQYF	TGCGCCAGCAGCCAAGCCTCCGAGCAGTACTTC
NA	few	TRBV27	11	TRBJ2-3	CASSSLDTQYF	TGTGCCAGCAGTTCCCTCGATACGCAGTATTTT
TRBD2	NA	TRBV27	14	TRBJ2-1	CASSLGGRVNEQFF	TGTGCCAGCAGTTTGGGAGGGAGGGTTAATGAGCAGTTCTTC
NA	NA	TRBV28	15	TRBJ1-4	CASSWRTTTNEKLFF	TGTGCCAGCAGTTGGAGGACCACAACTAATGAAAAACTGTTTTTT
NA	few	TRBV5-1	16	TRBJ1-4	CASTPRGRATNEKLFF	TGCGCCAGCACCCCTAGGGGCAGGGCAACTAATGAAAAACTGTTTTTT
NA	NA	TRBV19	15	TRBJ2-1	CASSIYRDSYNEQFF	TGTGCCAGTAGTATATACAGGGACTCCTACAATGAGCAGTTCTTC
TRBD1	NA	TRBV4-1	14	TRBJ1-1	CASSPGQGSTEAFF	TGCGCCAGCAGCCCAGGACAGGGTTCCACTGAAGCTTTCTTT
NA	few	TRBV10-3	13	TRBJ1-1	CAISRTENTEAFF	TGTGCCATCAGTCGGACAGAGAACACTGAAGCTTTCTTT
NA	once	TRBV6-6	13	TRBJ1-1	CASSNVMNTEAFF	TGTGCCAGCAGTAATGTCATGAACACTGAAGCTTTCTTT
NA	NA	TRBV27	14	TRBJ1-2	CASSSSRDFFGYTF	TGTGCCAGCAGTTCGTCCCGGGACTTTTTTGGCTACACCTTC
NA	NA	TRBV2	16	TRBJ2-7	CASSVDRNRISYEQYF	TGTGCCAGCAGTGTTGATCGCAACAGGATTTCCTACGAGCAGTACTTC
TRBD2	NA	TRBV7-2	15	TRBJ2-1	CASSLNRRGENEQFF	TGTGCCAGCAGCTTAAATCGGCGGGGGGAAAATGAGCAGTTCTTC
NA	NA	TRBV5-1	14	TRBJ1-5	CASSLEGRDQPQHF	TGCGCCAGCAGCTTGGAAGGGAGGGATCAGCCCCAGCATTTT
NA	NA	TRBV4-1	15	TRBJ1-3	CASSDLQGSGNTIYF	TGCGCCAGCAGCGACCTACAGGGATCTGGAAACACCATATATTTT
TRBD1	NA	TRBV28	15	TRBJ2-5	CASASGTGVLETQYF	TGTGCCAGCGCCTCCGGGACAGGGGTTTTAGAGACCCAGTACTTC
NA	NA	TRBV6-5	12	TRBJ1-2	CASSYGAEGYTF	TGTGCCAGCAGTTACGGGGCGGAAGGCTACACCTTC
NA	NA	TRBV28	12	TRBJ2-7	CASSFLPYEQYF	TGTGCCAGCAGTTTCCTCCCCTACGAGCAGTACTTC
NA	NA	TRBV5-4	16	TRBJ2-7	CASSVFPGTSSYEQYF	TGTGCCAGCAGCGTTTTCCCCGGGACTTCCTCCTACGAGCAGTACTTC
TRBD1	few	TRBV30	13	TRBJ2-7	CAWRGDRENEQYF	TGTGCCTGGCGTGGGGACAGGGAGAACGAGCAGTACTTC
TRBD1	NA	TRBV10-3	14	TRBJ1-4	CAISTGQDNEKLFF	TGTGCCATCAGTACGGGACAGGATAATGAAAAACTGTTTTTT
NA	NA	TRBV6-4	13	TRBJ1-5	CASSADTNQPQHF	TGTGCCAGCAGTGCGGACACTAATCAGCCCCAGCATTTT
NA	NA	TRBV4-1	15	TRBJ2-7	CASSQDNGGIREQYF	TGCGCCAGCAGCCAAGATAATGGGGGGATAAGGGAGCAGTACTTC
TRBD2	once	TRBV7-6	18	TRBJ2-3	CASSLRASGTTSTDTQYF	TGTGCCAGCAGCTTAAGGGCTAGCGGGACTACTAGCACAGATACGCAGTATTTT
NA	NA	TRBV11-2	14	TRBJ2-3	CASSPWGQTDTQYF	TGTGCCAGCAGCCCATGGGGGCAAACAGATACGCAGTATTTT
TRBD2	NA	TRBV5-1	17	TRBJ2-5	CASSLALAGVLQETQYF	TGCGCCAGCAGCTTGGCACTAGCGGGAGTACTACAAGAGACCCAGTACTTC
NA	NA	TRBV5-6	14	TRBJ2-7	CASSPGWVSYEQYF	TGTGCCAGCAGCCCAGGTTGGGTCTCCTACGAGCAGTACTTC
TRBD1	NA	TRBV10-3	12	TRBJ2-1	CAISNRGHEQFF	TGTGCCATCAGTAACAGGGGACATGAGCAGTTCTTC
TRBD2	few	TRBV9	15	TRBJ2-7	CASSVGLAGANEQYF	TGTGCCAGCAGCGTAGGGCTAGCGGGAGCCAACGAGCAGTACTTC
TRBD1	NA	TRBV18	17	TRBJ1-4	CASSPLTGGVINEKLFF	TGTGCCAGCTCACCGCTGACAGGGGGCGTGATAAATGAAAAACTGTTTTTT
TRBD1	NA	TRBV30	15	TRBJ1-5	CAWSVPGQGNQSQHF	TGTGCCTGGAGTGTACCGGGACAGGGCAATCAGTCCCAGCATTTT
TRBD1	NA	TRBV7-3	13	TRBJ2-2	CASSSGQGGELFF	TGTGCCAGCAGCTCGGGACAGGGCGGGGAGCTGTTTTTT
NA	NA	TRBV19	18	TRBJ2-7	CASSMVVGRQISSYEQYF	TGTGCCAGTAGTATGGTAGTGGGGCGACAGATCAGCTCCTACGAGCAGTACTTC
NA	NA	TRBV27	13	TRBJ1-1	CASANRVNTEAFF	TGTGCCAGCGCGAACAGGGTTAACACTGAAGCTTTCTTT
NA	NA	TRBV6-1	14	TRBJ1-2	CASSEEPQGGRYTF	TGTGCCAGCAGTGAAGAGCCACAGGGTGGCCGCTACACCTTC
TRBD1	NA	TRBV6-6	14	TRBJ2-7	CASLRGQGIGEQYF	TGTGCCAGCTTAAGGGGACAGGGAATAGGGGAGCAGTACTTC
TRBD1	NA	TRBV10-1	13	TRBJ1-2	CATSGTGDFGYTF	TGCGCCACCTCCGGGACAGGGGACTTTGGCTACACCTTC
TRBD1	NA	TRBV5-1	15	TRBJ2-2	CASSSTGANTGELFF	TGCGCCAGCAGCTCGACAGGGGCGAACACCGGGGAGCTGTTTTTT
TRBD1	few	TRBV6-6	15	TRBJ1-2	CASSYSGTGGSGYTF	TGTGCCAGCAGTTACTCCGGGACAGGGGGCAGTGGCTACACCTTC
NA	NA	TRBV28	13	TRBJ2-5	CASSWLLQETQYF	TGTGCCAGCAGTTGGCTCCTGCAAGAGACCCAGTACTTC
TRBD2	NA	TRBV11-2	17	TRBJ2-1	CASSWGVGGAPSKEQFF	TGTGCCAGCAGCTGGGGGGTGGGAGGGGCCCCCTCGAAGGAGCAGTTCTTC
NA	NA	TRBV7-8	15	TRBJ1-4	CASSSYRAPNEKLFF	TGTGCCAGCAGCTCCTACAGGGCTCCTAATGAAAAACTGTTTTTT
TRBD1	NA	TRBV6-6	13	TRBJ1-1	CATEGQGHSEAFF	TGTGCCACCGAAGGACAGGGGCACTCAGAAGCTTTCTTT
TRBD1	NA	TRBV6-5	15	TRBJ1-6	CASSLGTGLHSPLHF	TGTGCCAGCAGCCTCGGGACAGGTCTCCATTCACCCCTCCACTTT
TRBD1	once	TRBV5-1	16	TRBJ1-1	CASSARQGILNTEAFF	TGCGCCAGCAGCGCCCGACAGGGAATATTGAACACTGAAGCTTTCTTT
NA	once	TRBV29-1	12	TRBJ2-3	CSVVQGSDTQYF	TGCAGCGTTGTCCAGGGCTCAGATACGCAGTATTTT
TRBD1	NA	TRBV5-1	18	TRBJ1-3	CASSQGQGGGPVGNTIYF	TGCGCCAGCAGCCAAGGACAGGGCGGGGGTCCGGTCGGAAACACCATATATTTT
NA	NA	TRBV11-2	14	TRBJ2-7	CASSFGWPSYEQYF	TGTGCCAGCAGCTTTGGTTGGCCCTCCTACGAGCAGTACTTC
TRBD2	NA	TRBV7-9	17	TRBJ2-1	CASSLGSGAGGYNEQFF	TGTGCCAGCAGCTTAGGGAGCGGAGCGGGAGGTTACAATGAGCAGTTCTTC
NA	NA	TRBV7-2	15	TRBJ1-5	CASSPSGQTNQPQHF	TGTGCCAGCAGCCCGTCGGGACAAACCAATCAGCCCCAGCATTTT
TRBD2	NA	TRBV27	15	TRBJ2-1	CASSTIAGGPNEQFF	TGTGCCAGCAGCACCATAGCGGGAGGGCCAAATGAGCAGTTCTTC
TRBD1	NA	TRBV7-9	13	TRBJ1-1	CASSSNRDSEAFF	TGTGCCAGCAGCTCTAACCGGGACAGTGAAGCTTTCTTT
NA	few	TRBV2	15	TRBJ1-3	CASSEARSSGNTIYF	TGTGCCAGCAGTGAAGCGAGGAGCTCTGGAAACACCATATATTTT
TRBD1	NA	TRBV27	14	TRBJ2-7	CASSLGTGGLQQYF	TGTGCCAGCAGTCTGGGGACAGGGGGTCTACAGCAGTACTTC
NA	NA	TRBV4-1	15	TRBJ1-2	CASSQNQATSYGYTF	TGCGCCAGCAGCCAAAACCAGGCCACTTCGTATGGCTACACCTTC
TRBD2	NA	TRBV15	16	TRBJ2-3	CATSRELAGHTDTQYF	TGTGCCACCAGCAGAGAACTAGCGGGGCACACAGATACGCAGTATTTT
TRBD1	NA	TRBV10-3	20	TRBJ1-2	CAISDPGGGTGGDLYYGYTF	TGTGCCATCAGTGACCCAGGGGGCGGGACAGGGGGCGATCTTTACTATGGCTACACCTTC